The present T cell receptor beta chain was sequenced within a study of blood T cells in healthy people across ages. Deletions cut 0 bases from V and 5 bases from J, with 14 bases between. CDR1 and CDR2 from the germline V gene are LGHNA and YSLEER. The CDR3 is 16 residues long. A J-beta primer mix and a sample-barcoded 5' primer were used in a second PCR of roughly 7 to 12 cycles. Each cDNA molecule received a tag from a template-switch adaptor that had 12 random nucleotides. CDR3-containing paired-end reads numbered at least 2.5 million in each sample. TCRdb re-called the 5' RACE reads with MiXCR, one entry per CDR3 protein. This repertoire shows hundreds of thousands of distinct CDR3 sequences, roughly 26% found once; its top ten account for 17%.

The clonotype was recovered from an elderly woman in good health. The chain joins TRBV4-3 to TRBJ2-1; D is uncertain. Sample: blood. The DNA of the CDR3 is TGCGCCAGCAGCCAAGATTTCAGGAGACCGAACAATGAGCAGTTCTTC. Its protein is CASSQDFRRPNNEQFF.